The 25 T cell receptor beta chains below all came from one sample that was sequenced in a study of shared clonotypes between healthy human individuals (dated by TCRdb to 2020 to 2022). The method behind the library was the immunoSEQ multiplex PCR assay. Held by TCRdb, this immuneACCESS table contains in-frame sequences only and omits some clones. Under half of the omission traces to an unresolved V gene where checked; the cause of the rest is unknown. This sample gives around 2.5 million clones in total; 80% to 95% of them show up just once. The top ten clonotypes cover around 0.37% of the sample. What was sequenced was naive CD4+ T cells from PBMCs. Per the publication, the cell subset or site label means: CD45RA+ positively selected. These receptors originate from a man younger than 30 in good health. Some clones in this sample may be carry-over from other donors' samples.

As for this clone: Other DNA sequences within the sample encode an identical CDR3. V gene TRBV4-2 combines with J gene TRBJ1-3, with D tentatively TRBD1 (5 bases). Germline V gene sequence: CDR1 LGHNA, CDR2 YNFKEQ. The V end was cut by 4 bases, the J end by 2 bases, with 9 bases between. This CDR3 region has 14 residues. For the CDR3, the DNA is TGTGCCAGCAGCCTCCAGGGAGCTGGAAACACCATATATTTT. Translated, it gives CASSLQGAGNTIYF.

This chain uses TRBV5-6 with TRBJ1-1; 8 bases align to TRBD1. This CDR3 region has 14 residues. Trimming removed 4 bases from V and 3 bases from J; junction bases left unmatched: 5. The germline CDR1 and CDR2 sequences are SGHDT and YYEEEE. The CDR3 DNA follows: TGTGCCAGCAGCAGCAGGGGGCAGTACACTGAAGCTTTCTTT. Translation gives CASSSRGQYTEAFF.

The chain uses TRBV5-4 and TRBJ2-3, with a weak D call TRBD2 (6 bases). V was cut by 0 bases and J by 5 bases, with 10 bases left in between. The germline V gene has CDR1 SGHNT and CDR2 YYREEE (reference sequence). The CDR3 has 14 residues. CDR3 coding DNA: TGTGCCAGCAGCTTGGCGGGAGACGGAGATACGCAGTATTTT. It translates to CASSLAGDGDTQYF.

The rearrangement joins TRBV19 to TRBJ2-1, with 7 bases aligning to TRBD1. The germline CDR1 and CDR2 sequences are LNHDA and SQIVND (reference sequence). CDR3 length equals 14 residues. The V and J ends lost 3 bases and 7 bases, in that order; junction bases with no gene match: 6. CDR3 sequence (DNA): TGTGCCAGTAGTATTTACAGGGGTGGGAATGAGCAGTTCTTC. Its protein product is CASSIYRGGNEQFF.

Only one count was recorded for this clone. The rearrangement uses TRBV6-6 and TRBJ2-3; D unresolved. The CDR3 extends over 14 amino acids. Germline lookup yields CDR1 MNHNY and CDR2 SVGAGI (reference sequence). Trimming cost V 6 bases and J 2 bases, with 12 bases left between them. The DNA of the CDR3 is TGTGCCAGCAGAGTAAGACTTTTCACAGATACGCAGTATTTT. This gives the protein CASRVRLFTDTQYF.

This sequence joins TRBV30 and TRBJ1-5, with D possibly matching TRBD1 (6 bases). The germline gives CDR1 GTSNPN, CDR2 SVGIG (reference sequence). V gave up 6 bases and J gave up 4 bases, with 13 bases separating them. This CDR3 spans 13 amino acids. CDR3 sequence (DNA): TGTGCCTGCTCCCAAGGGGGGAATCAGCCCCAGCATTTT. This translates into CACSQGGNQPQHF.

V usage is TRBV9 and J usage is TRBJ2-2; weak D call: TRBD2 (5 bases). Germline lookup yields CDR1 SGDLS and CDR2 YYNGEE. The CDR3 runs 16 residues. V was clipped by 4 bases and J by 7 bases, with 20 bases between them. The CDR3 DNA reads as TGTGCCAGCAGCCGCAGCTTGGCCGGAGCGGTCGGGGAGCTGTTTTTT. Amino acid sequence: CASSRSLAGAVGELFF.

This clone was counted a single time. V gene TRBV7-2 combines with J gene TRBJ1-2; D call uncertain. V was cut by 5 bases and J by 7 bases, with 11 bases left in between. CDR3 size: 12 residues. The germline gives CDR1 SGHTA, CDR2 FQGNSA. CDR3 in DNA: TGTGCCAGCAGCCAGAGATCCCCTGGCTACACCTTC. Protein: CASSQRSPGYTF.

J is TRBJ1-1 and V is TRBV30; D is ambiguous. Germline V CDR1 and CDR2: GTSNPN, SVGIG (reference sequence). This CDR3 has 11 amino acids. Deletions cut 4 bases from V and 10 bases from J, with 13 bases between. The CDR3 DNA sequence: TGTGCCTGGACCCGTCGCCAGGCAGCTTTCTTT. This codes for CAWTRRQAAFF.

This clone was picked up one time. The chain uses TRBV25-1 and TRBJ2-5; the D is unclear. V was clipped by 4 bases and J by 5 bases, with 11 bases between them. The germline V gene has CDR1 MGHDK and CDR2 SYGVNS. The CDR3 is 13 residues long. The CDR3 nucleotides read TGTGCCAGCAGTGCGGTCTCGAGGGAGACCCAGTACTTC. Its translation: CASSAVSRETQYF.

The genes are TRBV19 and TRBJ1-1; tentative D call: TRBD1 (5 bases). The V end was cut by 4 bases, the J end by 2 bases, with 11 bases between. This CDR3 is built from 14 residues. Germline values: CDR1 LNHDA, CDR2 SQIVND (reference sequence). CDR3 in DNA: TGTGCCAGTAGTAACCGGGACCGAAACACTGAAGCTTTCTTT. Its translation: CASSNRDRNTEAFF. The variable domain in full, with the rest retrieved from reference TRBV19 and TRBJ1-1, is DGGITQSPKYLFRKEGQNVTLSCEQNLNHDAMYWYRQDPGQGLRLIYYSQIVNDFQKGDIAEGYSVSREKKESFPLTVTSAQKNPTAFYLCASSNRDRNTEAFFGQGTRLTVV.

The genes are TRBV28 and TRBJ2-3; the D gene is possibly TRBD2 (5 bases). Looked up from germline, CDR1 is MDHEN and CDR2 is SYDVKM. V lost 6 bases and J lost 1, with 11 bases in between. There are 14 residues in the CDR3. The CDR3 is CASSPDSGTDTQYF. CDR3 DNA sequence: TGTGCCAGCAGCCCGGACTCAGGCACAGATACGCAGTATTTT.

This chain connects TRBV18 to TRBJ2-7; maybe TRBD1 (6 bases). CDR1 and CDR2 (germline): KGHSH, LQKENI. Trimming left V 3 bases short and J 3 bases short, with 9 bases between. The CDR3 consists of 13 residues. Here the CDR3 DNA reads TGTGCCAGCTCACCGAGACAGGACTACGAGCAGTACTTC. It specifies CASSPRQDYEQYF.

This chain links TRBV2 with TRBJ1-5, with D hard to call. From germline, CDR1 is SNHLY and CDR2 FYNNEI. The CDR3 runs to 15 residues. V was shortened by 1 base and J by 0 bases, with 7 bases between the two germline ends. The CDR3 DNA reads TGTGCCAGCAGTGAAGGGGATCTTAGCAATCAGCCCCAGCATTTT. This encodes CASSEGDLSNQPQHF. The complete variable domain, with remaining parts taken from reference TRBV2 and TRBJ1-5, reads EPEVTQTPSHQVTQMGQEVILRCVPISNHLYFYWYRQILGQKVEFLVSFYNNEISEKSEIFDDQFSVERPDGSNFTLKIRSTKLEDSAMYFCASSEGDLSNQPQHFGDGTRLSIL.

The V call is TRBV5-1, the J call TRBJ2-5, with 11 bases matching TRBD2. The DNA end is more similar to TRBJ2-7, so the J call may be wrong. Germline V gene data show CDR1 as SGHRS and CDR2 as YFSETQ. The CDR3 sequence is 16 residues long. The DNA of the CDR3 is TGCGCCAGCAGCCGGACTAGCGGGCTAATTTCCTACGAGCAGTACTTC. Translating it yields CASSRTSGLISYEQYF.

V usage is TRBV4-2 and J usage is TRBJ2-3, with unresolved D. The CDR3 has 16 amino acids. The V end lost 0 bases, the J end lost 2 bases, and 12 bases lay between the germline ends. The germline gives CDR1 LGHNA, CDR2 YNFKEQ. This CDR3 reads CASSQDLETDTDTQYF. CDR3 DNA sequence: TGTGCCAGCAGCCAAGATCTGGAGACGGACACAGATACGCAGTATTTT.

The chain has TRBV29-1 and TRBJ2-2, with TRBD2 as a possible D gene (6 bases). Germline V lookup: CDR1 SQVTM, CDR2 ANQGSEA. This CDR3 spans 15 amino acids. V gave up 6 bases and J gave up 2 bases, with 16 bases separating them. CDR3 sequence reads: CSVLAGTSNTGELFF. The CDR3 DNA reads TGCAGCGTACTAGCCGGGACTTCTAACACCGGGGAGCTGTTTTTT.

The chain joins TRBV27 to TRBJ1-5; D gene unclear. Per the germline V gene, CDR1 is MNHEY and CDR2 is SMNVEV (reference sequence). This CDR3 spans 13 amino acids. Trimming removed 4 bases from V and 3 bases from J, with 7 bases in between. The CDR3 coding sequence is TGTGCCAGCAGTTCCAACATCAATCAGCCCCAGCATTTT. Translation gives CASSSNINQPQHF.

J is TRBJ2-7 and V is TRBV20-1, with TRBD2 as a possible D gene (7 bases). The germline CDR1 and CDR2 sequences are DFQATT and SNEGSKA (reference sequence). The ends were cut back, 5 bases at V and 5 bases at J, with 10 bases in the middle. The CDR3 covers 11 residues. The CDR3 is CSAARGHEQYF. In DNA, the CDR3 is TGCAGTGCTGCGCGGGGGCACGAGCAGTACTTC.

CDR3 coding DNA: TGCGCCAGCAGACAAACGGGGGGCCGGGAGCAGTTCTTC. Its protein product is CASRQTGGREQFF. The genes are TRBV4-1 and TRBJ2-1; D is perhaps TRBD2 (7 bases). The CDR3 contains 13 residues. Germline V CDR1 and CDR2: MGHRA, YSYEKL. Trimming took off 6 bases at V and 10 bases at J, with 16 bases between the two ends.

V and J are TRBV5-1 and TRBJ2-1; 8 bases are shared with TRBD2. The CDR3 is 16 amino acids. CDR1 is SGHRS and CDR2 is YFSETQ in the germline V gene. Germline trimming cut 0 bases from V and 9 bases from J; bases unmatched to any gene: 11. DNA of the CDR3: TGCGCCAGCAGCTTGGTTCGGGCTAGCGGGCAACGTGAGCAGTTCTTC. It yields the protein CASSLVRASGQREQFF.

This clone was recorded once. The rearrangement uses TRBV30 and TRBJ1-2, with a tentative D call TRBD1 (6 bases). The CDR3 has 14 amino acids. CDR1 GTSNPN and CDR2 SVGIG come from the germline V gene (reference sequence). With 0 bases removed from V and 4 bases from J, the gap between germline ends came to 12 bases. CDR3 nucleotides: TGTGCCTGGAGTGTCAGGGGCTCCGGCTATGGCTACACCTTC. Its translation: CAWSVRGSGYGYTF. Looking up the rest from reference TRBV30 and TRBJ1-2 gives the full variable domain: SQTIHQWPATLVQPVGSPLSLECTVEGTSNPNLYWYRQAAGRGLQLLFYSVGIGQISSEVPQNLSASRPQDRQFILSSKKLLLSDSGFYLCAWSVRGSGYGYTFGSGTRLTVV.

This clone occurred once. The chain is built from TRBV4-1 and TRBJ1-5, with D uncertain. The V end was cut by 3 bases, the J end by 7 bases, with 10 bases between. Germline CDR1 MGHRA, CDR2 YSYEKL. CDR3 size: 13 residues. The CDR3 is CASSHGAGQPQHF. CDR3 sequence (DNA): TGCGCCAGCAGCCACGGAGCGGGGCAGCCCCAGCATTTT.

V is TRBV28 and J is TRBJ2-2, with 10 bases matching TRBD1. The germline V gene has CDR1 MDHEN and CDR2 SYDVKM. The J segment lost 4 bases and the V segment lost 2 bases, leaving 1 base of the junction unmatched. This CDR3 is 15 amino acids long. CDR3: CASSLGTGVTGELFF. The CDR3 coding sequence is TGTGCCAGCAGTTTAGGGACAGGGGTCACCGGGGAGCTGTTTTTT.

This clone has just one count. Other DNA sequences in this sample translate to the same CDR3. This chain links TRBV2 with TRBJ1-1; no definite D call. The CDR3 length is 14 residues. In germline, CDR1 is SNHLY, CDR2 FYNNEI. Between the trimmed V and J ends, which lost 3 bases and 0 bases, there was a span of 8 bases. In DNA form, the CDR3 reads TGTGCCAGCAGTGAGCGGGCCATGAACACTGAAGCTTTCTTT. Translating gives CASSERAMNTEAFF.